These 24 T cell receptor beta chains were all obtained from the same sample, sequenced in a study of PD-L1 blockade in urothelial cancer. As for time point: pretreatment peripheral blood. Profiled with immunoSEQ multiplex PCR; TCRdb holds only in-frame clones, not every one. The sample shows around 45,000 clones, around 80% of them seen only once. The sequenced sample was PBMCs, obtained around atezolizumab (anti-PD-L1) treatment. These receptor sequences come from a man in his 60s with urothelial cancer.

The rearrangement links TRBV27 to TRBJ1-5, with D maybe TRBD1 (6 bases). CDR1 and CDR2 (germline): MNHEY, SMNVEV (reference sequence). The CDR3 loop spans 14 amino acids. V was shortened by 2 bases and J by 4 bases, with 9 bases between the two germline ends. Here the CDR3 reads CASSLLGANQPQHF. CDR3 sequence (DNA): TGTGCCAGCAGTTTACTGGGGGCTAATCAGCCCCAGCATTTT.

The chain has TRBV6-1 and TRBJ2-2; D unclear. The germline V gene encodes CDR1 MNHNS and CDR2 SASEGT. V was cut by 8 bases and J by 0 bases, with 10 bases left in between. The CDR3 covers 14 residues. CDR3 sequence: CASSETANTGELFF. The CDR3 nucleotides read TGTGCCAGCTCTGAGACTGCGAACACCGGGGAGCTGTTTTTT.

The gene calls are TRBV6-1 and TRBJ2-2, with 8 bases lining up with TRBD1. Germline V gene data show CDR1 as MNHNS and CDR2 as SASEGT. The trim removed 1 base at V and 4 bases at J, leaving 2 bases unmatched. This CDR3 contains 15 residues. DNA for the CDR3: TGTGCCAGCAGTGAAGGTACAGGGGGCACCGGGGAGCTGTTTTTT. This translates into CASSEGTGGTGELFF.

The chain is built from TRBV5-4 and TRBJ2-1, with TRBD2 matching over 9 bases. The germline gives CDR1 SGHNT, CDR2 YYREEE (reference sequence). Trimming took 4 bases from V and 6 from J; bases not matched to a gene: 23. The CDR3 totals 20 residues. In DNA, the CDR3 is TGTGCCAGCAGCATCGTCAGGGCGGGAGGGCCTGGATCAGTTTCCAATGAGCAGTTCTTC. Translated, it gives CASSIVRAGGPGSVSNEQFF.

The chain employs TRBV29-1 and TRBJ1-1, with D possibly matching TRBD1 (5 bases). Germline lookup yields CDR1 SQVTM and CDR2 ANQGSEA. There are 13 residues in the CDR3. V lost 6 bases, J lost 4 bases, and 15 bases lay in between. The CDR3 DNA follows: TGCAGCGTGGCGGGGGGGTGGGCCACTGAAGCTTTCTTT. It is translated as CSVAGGWATEAFF.

The CDR3 DNA follows: TGCGCCAGCAGCCAAGATTCGAGGAGACTGGGTTGGTACGAGCAGTACTTC. It encodes CASSQDSRRLGWYEQYF. V is TRBV4-1 and J is TRBJ2-7; D unclear. The CDR3 contains 17 residues. V lost 0 bases and J 4 bases, leaving 19 bases between the germline ends. Germline CDR1 is MGHRA and CDR2 is YSYEKL.

V is TRBV29-1 and J is TRBJ2-1, with TRBD2 identical over 14 bases. Losses at the gene ends were 6 bases for V and 7 bases for J; bases not matched to a gene: 8. CDR3 length: 15 amino acids. Germline-derived CDR1 and CDR2 are SQVTM and ANQGSEA. The DNA for the CDR3 is TGCAGCGTCGGGGGACTAGCGGGAGTTCAGAATGAGCAGTTCTTC. Protein: CSVGGLAGVQNEQFF.

The chain is built from TRBV5-1 and TRBJ1-1, with D unresolved. The CDR3 has 15 amino acids. V was cut by 0 bases and J by 4 bases, with 13 bases left in between. Germline V gene sequence: CDR1 SGHRS, CDR2 YFSETQ. As DNA, the CDR3 is TGCGCCAGCAGCTTGGACTCGTCAGGACTCACTGAAGCTTTCTTT. Protein: CASSLDSSGLTEAFF.

V usage is TRBV27 and J usage is TRBJ1-1; 7 bases map to TRBD1. The germline gives CDR1 MNHEY, CDR2 SMNVEV (reference sequence). CDR3 length: 16 residues. Trimming cost V 6 bases and J 1 base; bases outside gene matches: 11. The CDR3 DNA follows: TGTGCCAGCAGCATCTCCCGGGACAGATCGAACACTGAAGCTTTCTTT. Translation: CASSISRDRSNTEAFF.

The V and J genes are TRBV29-1 and TRBJ2-3; 8 bases match TRBD2. The CDR3 has 14 residues. V shed 5 bases and J 2 bases; nucleotides not matched to a gene: 6. Germline V gives CDR1 SQVTM, CDR2 ANQGSEA. CDR3 sequence reads: CSVPGTSNTDTQYF. The CDR3 coding sequence is TGCAGCGTTCCCGGGACTAGTAACACAGATACGCAGTATTTT.

The chain is built from TRBV25-1 and TRBJ2-1, with 7 bases fitting TRBD2. J gave up 4 bases and V 4 bases, and 7 bases lay outside the gene matches. CDR1 and CDR2 (germline): MGHDK, SYGVNS. This CDR3 comprises 15 residues. In nucleotides, the CDR3 is TGTGCCAGCAGTGCCCCGGGGGGTACTTACAATGAGCAGTTCTTC. Its protein is CASSAPGGTYNEQFF.

In its sample, this clone was seen once. V and J are TRBV4-2 and TRBJ1-5, with TRBD1 as a possible D gene (5 bases). Germline-derived CDR1 and CDR2 are LGHNA and YNFKEQ. The CDR3 runs 16 residues. Trimming removed 1 base from V and 1 base from J, with 11 bases in between. CDR3 in amino acids: CASSQGGGVSNQPQHF. The CDR3 coding sequence is TGTGCCAGCAGCCAAGGGGGAGGGGTGAGCAATCAGCCCCAGCATTTT.

This clone appeared a few times. The chain has TRBV5-1 and TRBJ1-4; weak D call: TRBD1 (5 bases). The V end was cut by 1 base, the J end by 4 bases, with 8 bases between. Germline CDR1 SGHRS, CDR2 YFSETQ. The CDR3 sequence is 14 residues long. CDR3 sequence reads: CASSLNGGNEKLFF. In DNA, the CDR3 is TGCGCCAGCAGCTTGAACGGGGGTAATGAAAAACTGTTTTTT.

V usage is TRBV5-1 and J usage is TRBJ1-1, with TRBD1 matching 10 bases. CDR1 is SGHRS, CDR2 YFSETQ, per germline. The CDR3 runs 15 residues. The trim removed 4 bases at V and 1 base at J, leaving 4 bases unmatched. The chain's CDR3 is CASSPRQGANTEAFF. The CDR3 bases are TGCGCCAGCAGCCCCCGACAGGGGGCGAACACTGAAGCTTTCTTT.

As DNA, the CDR3 is TGCGCCAGCCATGACCCCGGACTCGGGAGCTCCTACGAGCAGTACTTC. Translation: CASHDPGLGSSYEQYF. The chain is built from TRBV5-1 and TRBJ2-7, with D possibly TRBD2 on 6 matching bases. This CDR3 region has 16 residues. V shed 7 bases and J shed 0 bases, with 20 bases lying between them. Germline-derived CDR1 and CDR2 are SGHRS and YFSETQ.

V usage is TRBV7-2 and J usage is TRBJ2-1; D is unresolved. The V end lost 7 bases, the J end lost 0 bases, and 13 bases lay between the germline ends. The CDR3 is 15 residues long. Germline V lookup: CDR1 SGHTA, CDR2 FQGNSA. This CDR3 is CASTEDTASYNEQFF. The CDR3, as DNA: TGTGCCAGCACCGAAGATACAGCCTCCTACAATGAGCAGTTCTTC.

The V gene is TRBV27, the J gene TRBJ1-1; no clear D. V lost 5 bases to trimming and J lost 3 bases, with 22 bases between them. Germline CDR1 is MNHEY and CDR2 is SMNVEV (reference sequence). This CDR3 spans 17 amino acids. CDR3 protein: CASSRFASGALDTEAFF. DNA for the CDR3: TGTGCCAGCAGTAGGTTCGCGTCAGGCGCCCTGGACACTGAAGCTTTCTTT.

The rearrangement joins TRBV2 to TRBJ1-4; D not resolved. The V gene lost 6 bases and the J gene lost 5 bases, with 16 bases spanning the gap. The CDR3 is 15 amino acids. Germline CDR1 SNHLY, CDR2 FYNNEI. The CDR3 region has the DNA TGTGCCAGCAGCTTAAGCGTCCCCGACAATGAAAAACTGTTTTTT. Amino acid sequence: CASSLSVPDNEKLFF.

The rearrangement joins TRBV27 to TRBJ2-2, with TRBD2 as a possible D gene (5 bases). V dropped 2 bases and J dropped 0 bases, with 7 bases sitting between them. The germline V gene encodes CDR1 MNHEY and CDR2 SMNVEV (reference sequence). CDR3 length: 15 amino acids. The CDR3 DNA follows: TGTGCCAGCAGTTTACAGCGGACGAACACCGGGGAGCTGTTTTTT. Its translation is CASSLQRTNTGELFF.

V gene TRBV5-1 combines with J gene TRBJ2-7; 8 nucleotides align to TRBD1. Trimming at V came to 3 bases and at J to 4 bases, leaving 6 bases not matched to a gene. This CDR3 is 14 amino acids long. Germline V gene lookup returns CDR1 SGHRS and CDR2 YFSETQ. The CDR3 loop reads CASSWPGQAYEQYF. In nucleotides, the CDR3 is TGCGCCAGCAGCTGGCCGGGACAGGCGTACGAGCAGTACTTC.

The chain carries TRBV9 and TRBJ2-7; D may be TRBD2 (5 bases). V lost 2 bases to trimming and J lost 4 bases, with 10 bases between them. The CDR3 is made up of 13 amino acids. Germline lookup yields CDR1 SGDLS and CDR2 YYNGEE. CDR3 sequence reads: CASSVGREYEQYF. CDR3 DNA sequence: TGTGCCAGCAGCGTGGGAAGGGAGTACGAGCAGTACTTC. The variable domain in full, completed from reference TRBV9 and TRBJ2-7, reads DSGVTQTPKHLITATGQRVTLRCSPRSGDLSVYWYQQSLDQGLQFLIQYYNGEERAKGNILERFSAQQFPDLHSELNLSSLELGDSALYFCASSVGREYEQYFGPGTRLTVT.

Here the CDR3 DNA reads TGTGCCAGCAAGGCGCCGGCGGTGTCCGGGGAGCTGTTTTTT. It specifies CASKAPAVSGELFF. The chain couples TRBV28 to TRBJ2-2; D remains ambiguous. The CDR3 spans 14 residues. Germline assignment: CDR1 MDHEN and CDR2 SYDVKM. The ends were cut back, 7 bases at V and 6 bases at J, with 15 bases in the middle.

About this clone itself: One junction end does not reproduce the germline sequence, and a read error may be involved. V gene TRBV4-2 combines with J gene TRBJ1-2, with D possibly being TRBD1 (6 bases). The CDR3 consists of 17 residues. Germline lookup yields CDR1 LGHNA and CDR2 YNFKEQ. This chain's CDR3 is CASRQDSGHQANYGYTF. The CDR3 nucleotides are TGTGCCAGCCGCCAAGATTCGGGACATCAAGCTAACTATGGCTACACCTTC.

The gene calls are TRBV11-2 and TRBJ2-2; D perhaps matches TRBD1 (5 bases). V gave up 5 bases and J gave up 1 base, with 8 bases separating them. Germline CDR1 and CDR2: SGHAT and FQNNGV. The length of the CDR3 is 14 residues. As DNA, the CDR3 is TGTGCCAGCAGCCTTACAGGGAACACCGGGGAGCTGTTTTTT. Translating it yields CASSLTGNTGELFF.